The 17 T cell receptor beta chains in this list originate from one sample, sequenced in a study of identifying expanded T cells in peripheral blood. Method: immunoSEQ multiplex PCR; TCRdb's copy keeps in-frame clones and lacks some. The sample lists approximately 58,000 clones; around 81% were seen once. Sequenced sample: blood. These receptors originate from a person aged 18 to 75 in good health.

The V gene is TRBV6-5, the J gene TRBJ1-4, with D unclear. V lost 6 bases, J lost 2 bases, and 10 bases lay in between. In germline, CDR1 is MNHEY, CDR2 SVGAGI. CDR3 length: 14 residues. The CDR3 here is CASRSTMTNEKLFF. For the CDR3, the DNA is TGTGCCAGCAGGAGCACAATGACTAATGAAAAACTGTTTTTT.

The chain carries TRBV18 and TRBJ1-1; D is unresolved. V was cut by 3 bases and J by 5 bases, with 13 bases left in between. CDR1 and CDR2 (germline): KGHSH, LQKENI. The CDR3 loop spans 14 amino acids. The CDR3 DNA sequence: TGTGCCAGCTCACCCTCGAGGCTCGGGACTGAAGCTTTCTTT. Its translation is CASSPSRLGTEAFF.

This clone came up many times. The chain links TRBV25-1 to TRBJ1-2, with D unclear. Germline loops: CDR1 MGHDK, CDR2 SYGVNS. The length of the CDR3 is 13 residues. Trimming stripped 1 base from V and 7 bases from J, with 10 bases between. DNA of the CDR3: TGTGCCAGCAGTGAATCGGGAAGGAGTGGCTACACCTTC. Translating gives CASSESGRSGYTF.

The chain is built from TRBV5-1 and TRBJ2-3, with 9 bases identical to TRBD2. The CDR3 spans 16 residues. Germline V gives CDR1 SGHRS, CDR2 YFSETQ. V gave up 6 bases and J gave up 1 base; unmatched junction bases: 9. CDR3 sequence (DNA): TGCGCCAGCACGACCTGGGGACTAGCCGGCACAGATACGCAGTATTTT. Translating gives CASTTWGLAGTDTQYF.

The V call is TRBV19, the J call TRBJ1-1, with 9 bases matching TRBD1. Germline V gives CDR1 LNHDA, CDR2 SQIVND (reference sequence). The V gene end was trimmed by 3 bases and the J gene end by 2 bases; junction bases not matched to a gene: 4. This CDR3 is 15 amino acids long. The CDR3 coding sequence is TGTGCCAGTAGTATCGCGACAGGGGGTAACACTGAAGCTTTCTTT. This gives the protein CASSIATGGNTEAFF.

The rearrangement links TRBV5-1 to TRBJ1-2; D unclear. The CDR3 covers 14 residues. V dropped 2 bases and J dropped 0 bases, with 8 bases sitting between them. The germline V gene encodes CDR1 SGHRS and CDR2 YFSETQ. In nucleotides, the CDR3 is TGCGCCAGCAGCTTAGGGTATCCTAACTATGGCTACACCTTC. Its protein product is CASSLGYPNYGYTF. Filled out from reference TRBV5-1 and TRBJ1-2, the complete variable domain reads KAGVTQTPRYLIKTRGQQVTLSCSPISGHRSVSWYQQTPGQGLQFLFEYFSETQRNKGNFPGRFSGRQFSNSRSEMNVSTLELGDSALYLCASSLGYPNYGYTFGSGTRLTVV.

The genes are TRBV19 and TRBJ1-1, with no clear D. CDR1 LNHDA and CDR2 SQIVND come from the germline V gene (reference sequence). The CDR3 is 10 residues long. Trimming cost V 8 bases and J 12 bases, with 13 bases left between them. The CDR3 coding sequence is TGTGCCAGTCGCTCCGGGAGGACTTTCTTT. Translation: CASRSGRTFF.

J is TRBJ1-5 and V is TRBV6-1, with D uncertain. The V gene lost 1 base and the J gene lost 7 bases, with 2 bases spanning the gap. The germline gives CDR1 MNHNS, CDR2 SASEGT. CDR3 size: 11 residues. CDR3 sequence: CASSEGQPQHF. The CDR3 region has the DNA TGTGCCAGCAGTGAAGGACAGCCCCAGCATTTT.

This sequence joins TRBV7-6 and TRBJ2-3; D call uncertain. CDR1 and CDR2 from the germline V gene are SGHVS and FNYEAQ. V shed 5 bases and J shed 2 bases, with 5 bases lying between them. The CDR3 sequence is 12 residues long. The CDR3 is CASSPDTDTQYF. The CDR3 nucleotides read TGTGCCAGCAGCCCAGACACAGATACGCAGTATTTT.

This clone has more than one count but fewer than ten. This chain connects TRBV29-1 to TRBJ2-7, with 10 bases lining up with TRBD2. The CDR3 extends over 13 amino acids. V dropped 6 bases and J dropped 2; count of bases not matched to a gene: 4. Germline V gene data show CDR1 as SQVTM and CDR2 as ANQGSEA. Here the CDR3 reads CSVRTSGTYEQYF. The CDR3 nucleotides are TGCAGCGTAAGGACTAGCGGAACCTACGAGCAGTACTTC.

This sequence joins TRBV25-1 and TRBJ2-7; no definite D call. This CDR3 is built from 11 residues. Between the trimmed V and J ends, which lost 6 bases and 0 bases, there was a span of 3 bases. Germline CDR1 is MGHDK and CDR2 is SYGVNS. The CDR3 protein is CASSRSYEQYF. As DNA, the CDR3 is TGTGCCAGCAGCCGCTCCTACGAGCAGTACTTC.

This rearrangement joins TRBV5-5 to TRBJ2-7; weak D call: TRBD2 (6 bases). Germline V lookup: CDR1 SGHKS, CDR2 YYEKEE (reference sequence). The CDR3 has 15 amino acids. V was trimmed by 4 bases and J by 7 bases, leaving 21 bases between them. CDR3 loop: CASSRNYRDSMEQYF. The CDR3 DNA is TGTGCCAGCAGCCGGAATTACCGGGACTCAATGGAGCAGTACTTC.

This chain joins TRBV2 and TRBJ2-5, with no clear D. Trimming stripped 8 bases from V and 5 bases from J, with 15 bases between. The germline gives CDR1 SNHLY, CDR2 FYNNEI. The CDR3 consists of 13 residues. The DNA of the CDR3 is TGTGCCAGCTCCTCCCCAACTAAGGAGACCCAGTACTTC. Translated: CASSSPTKETQYF.

V usage is TRBV6-1 and J usage is TRBJ1-1, with no clear D. This CDR3 is built from 13 residues. CDR1 is MNHNS and CDR2 is SASEGT in the germline V gene. Trimming removed 5 bases from V and 5 bases from J, with 12 bases in between. The CDR3 here is CASSPTLQTEAFF. CDR3 nucleotide sequence: TGTGCCAGCAGTCCGACCCTCCAAACTGAAGCTTTCTTT.

This clone was counted only a few times. J is TRBJ1-5 and V is TRBV10-3; D not certain. Germline CDR1 is ENHRY and CDR2 is SYGVKD. This CDR3 has 14 amino acids. Trimming shortened V by 6 bases and J by 3 bases, and 12 bases separated the two germline ends. The CDR3 region is CAISLRIPNQPQHF. CDR3 coding DNA: TGTGCCATCAGCCTCAGGATCCCCAATCAGCCCCAGCATTTT.

This chain links TRBV30 with TRBJ1-4; D ambiguous. This CDR3 is 11 amino acids long. The germline V and J ends were trimmed by 4 bases and 8 bases, with 8 bases remaining between them. CDR1 GTSNPN and CDR2 SVGIG come from the germline V gene (reference sequence). In nucleotides, the CDR3 is TGTGCCTGGAAGCTAGACGAAAAACTGTTTTTT. The encoded protein is CAWKLDEKLFF.

CDR3 nucleotide sequence: TGCGCCAGCAGCTTGGCAGGGAGTGCTGGCTACACCTTC. Amino acids: CASSLAGSAGYTF. The chain recombines TRBV5-1 with TRBJ1-2; a weak D match, TRBD1 (5 bases). Germline CDR1 and CDR2: SGHRS and YFSETQ. The CDR3 spans 13 residues. The V end was cut by 0 bases, the J end by 7 bases, with 10 bases between. The complete variable domain, with remaining parts taken from reference TRBV5-1 and TRBJ1-2, reads KAGVTQTPRYLIKTRGQQVTLSCSPISGHRSVSWYQQTPGQGLQFLFEYFSETQRNKGNFPGRFSGRQFSNSRSEMNVSTLELGDSALYLCASSLAGSAGYTFGSGTRLTVV.